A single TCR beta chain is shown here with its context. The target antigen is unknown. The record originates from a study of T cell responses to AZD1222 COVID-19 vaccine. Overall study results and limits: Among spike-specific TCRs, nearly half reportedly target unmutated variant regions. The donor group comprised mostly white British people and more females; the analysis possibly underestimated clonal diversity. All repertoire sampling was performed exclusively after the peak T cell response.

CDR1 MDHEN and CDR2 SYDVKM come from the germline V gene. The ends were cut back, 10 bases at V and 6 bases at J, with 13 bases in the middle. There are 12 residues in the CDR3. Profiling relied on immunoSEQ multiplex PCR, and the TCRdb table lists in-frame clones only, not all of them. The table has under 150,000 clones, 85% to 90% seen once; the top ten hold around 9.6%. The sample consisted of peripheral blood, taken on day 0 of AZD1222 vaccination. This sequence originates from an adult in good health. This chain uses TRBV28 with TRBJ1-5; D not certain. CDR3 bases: TGTGCCACCACTAAACAAAGTCAGCCCCAGCATTTT. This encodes CATTKQSQPQHF.